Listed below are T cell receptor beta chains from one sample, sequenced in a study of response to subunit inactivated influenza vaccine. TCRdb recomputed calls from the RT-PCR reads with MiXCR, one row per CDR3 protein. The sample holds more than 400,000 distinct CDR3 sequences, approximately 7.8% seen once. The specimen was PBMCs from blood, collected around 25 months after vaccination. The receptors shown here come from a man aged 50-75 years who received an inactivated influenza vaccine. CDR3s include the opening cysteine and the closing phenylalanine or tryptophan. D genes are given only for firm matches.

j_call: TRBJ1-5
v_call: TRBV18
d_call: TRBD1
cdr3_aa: CASSLDRTYQPQHF

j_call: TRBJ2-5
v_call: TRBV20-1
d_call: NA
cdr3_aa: CSARSKGGAGQETQYF

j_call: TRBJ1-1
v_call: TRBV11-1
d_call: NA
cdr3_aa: CASSLATRTEAFF

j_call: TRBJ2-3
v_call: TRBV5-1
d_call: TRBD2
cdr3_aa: CASLSERTSGSADTQYF

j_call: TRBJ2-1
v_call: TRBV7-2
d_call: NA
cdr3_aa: CASSLSERSEQFF

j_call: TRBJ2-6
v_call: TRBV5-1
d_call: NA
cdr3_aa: CASSSQGTGANVLTF

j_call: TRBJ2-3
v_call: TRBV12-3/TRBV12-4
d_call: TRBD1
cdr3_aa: CASSSPRGQPDTQYF

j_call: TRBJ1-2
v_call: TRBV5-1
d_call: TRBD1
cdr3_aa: CASSLLSSGTGDGYTF

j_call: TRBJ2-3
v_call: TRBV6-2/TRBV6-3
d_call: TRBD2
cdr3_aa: CASIPSGREDTQYF

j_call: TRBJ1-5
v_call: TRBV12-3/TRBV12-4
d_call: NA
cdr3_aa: CASSDGSNQPQHF

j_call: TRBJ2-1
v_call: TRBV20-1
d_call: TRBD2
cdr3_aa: CSARPPLAGYNEQFF

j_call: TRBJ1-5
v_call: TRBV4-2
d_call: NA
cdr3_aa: CASSQDGAAGNQPQHF

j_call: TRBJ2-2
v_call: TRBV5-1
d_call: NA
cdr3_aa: CASSLGQWETGELFF

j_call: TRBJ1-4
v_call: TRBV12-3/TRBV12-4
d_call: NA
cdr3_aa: CASSLNPGHSNEKLFF

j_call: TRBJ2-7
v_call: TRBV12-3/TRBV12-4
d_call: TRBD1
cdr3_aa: CASRGDSSYEQYF

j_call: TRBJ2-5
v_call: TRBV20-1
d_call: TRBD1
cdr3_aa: CSARQQGAPSQYF

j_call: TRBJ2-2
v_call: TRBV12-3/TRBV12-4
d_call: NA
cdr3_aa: CASSLRTPNTGELFF

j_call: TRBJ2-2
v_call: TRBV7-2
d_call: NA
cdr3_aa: CASSPGRFELFF

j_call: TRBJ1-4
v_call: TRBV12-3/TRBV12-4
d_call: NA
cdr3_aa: CASSSTFSGLRGELFF

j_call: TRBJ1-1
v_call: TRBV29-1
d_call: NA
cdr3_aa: CSVNYGRNTEAFF

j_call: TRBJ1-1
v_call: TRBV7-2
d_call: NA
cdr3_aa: CASTLIADTEAFF

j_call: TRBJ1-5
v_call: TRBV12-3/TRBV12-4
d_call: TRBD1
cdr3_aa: CASSSGQGSQPQHF

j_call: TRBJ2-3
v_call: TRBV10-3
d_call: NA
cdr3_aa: CAIRSEGRADTQYF

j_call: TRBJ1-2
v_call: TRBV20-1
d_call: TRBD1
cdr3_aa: CSAVKGQGASGYTF

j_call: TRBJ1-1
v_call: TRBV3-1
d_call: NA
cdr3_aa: CASSLTPNTEAFF

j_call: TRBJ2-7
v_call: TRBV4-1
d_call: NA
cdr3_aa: CASSQVRQPYEQYF

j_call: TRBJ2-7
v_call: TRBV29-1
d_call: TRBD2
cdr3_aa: CSVAPLGREGLNEQYF

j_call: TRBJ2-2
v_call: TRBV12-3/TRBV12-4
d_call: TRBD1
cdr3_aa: CATKQGAVAGELFF

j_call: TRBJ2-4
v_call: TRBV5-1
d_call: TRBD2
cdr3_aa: CASSLMLGSGGALAKNIQYF

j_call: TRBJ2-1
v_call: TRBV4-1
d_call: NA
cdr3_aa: CASSGPGRSYNEQFF

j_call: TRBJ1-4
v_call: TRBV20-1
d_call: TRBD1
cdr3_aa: CSARGTGGVGEKLFF

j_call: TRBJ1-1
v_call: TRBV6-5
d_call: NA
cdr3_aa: CASSYLTATLNTEAFF

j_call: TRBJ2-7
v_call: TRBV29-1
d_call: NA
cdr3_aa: CSVVGRLTYEQYF